The sequence of this T cell receptor (beta chain) was determined in a study of blood T cell repertoires in COVID-19 (dated by TCRdb to 2018 to 2020). For the study in its entirety: Samples covering the acute and convalescent phases of COVID-19 were provided by collaborators in the United States, Italy and Spain. The prospective study material was composed of cDNA or gDNA derived from T cells, B-cell-depleted T cells, or PBMCs. Deeply sampled blood TCRbeta repertoires from subjects exposed to, actively infected with, or recovered from COVID-19 were included in the dataset. The repertoires were released in a freely available public database meant as a resource for research on the immune response to SARS-CoV-2. The samples were drawn from two sources: the first 160 participants of the ongoing ImmuneRACE study, and 1,200 or so subjects contributed by 6 global collaborators. A de-identified subject ID, COVID-19 status, age in years and sex were almost always included in the sample metadata. Where HLA class I and class II types were available, the types were taken from metadata supplied by the sample provider, not from assay-based typing.

Whole blood was collected in K2EDTA tubes by collaborating institutions according to the institutions' own protocols. For TCRbeta analysis, collaborator samples were shipped as frozen whole blood, as isolated PBMCs, or as DNA extracted from either sample type. The junction shows trimming of 1 base on V and 5 bases on J, and the gene matches do not reach 7 bases of it. The CDR3 spans 15 residues, from the cysteine through the phenylalanine. Of all the DNA, just the CDR3 is kept, 45 bases in frame from base 1. The germline V gene yields MGHRA for CDR1 and YSYEKL for CDR2. A remark on this clone: This receptor's antigen is unknown. Base qualities are not at hand, and no much larger clone is one base apart.

TCRbeta CDR3 regions were amplified from genomic DNA by means of the immunoSEQ Assay, a bias-controlled multiplex PCR. The authors' pipeline ran thus. Within the assay, amplification of reference gene primers was used to estimate how many nucleated cells each sample contained. To quantify the absolute abundance of each unique TCRbeta CDR3 rearrangement, sequence reads were collapsed and filtered. For each sample, productive Simpson clonality was calculated as the square root of Simpson's diversity index over productive rearrangements. As stored in TCRdb, this immuneACCESS dataset retains in-frame rearrangements with V and J assigned. A fraction of the clones does not appear; measured against another copy, unresolved V genes explain less than half of the discrepancy, and the remainder lacks a known reason. That table gives V, J and clone size, and the DNA gave D and trimming. This sample lists 90,000 or so clones; around nine tenths were detected once. Of the sample, about 3.2% falls within the top ten clones.

The paper's findings and limits, for the study overall: The quantity of clinical and demographic metadata differed by source and by participant and was supplied without curation.

This TCR derives from a woman aged 70-85 years with acute or convalescent COVID-19. Recombination joined TRBV4-1 with TRBJ1-1, with TRBD1 matching 7 junction bases. Material: peripheral blood. CDR3 loop: CASSQGDRDSTEAFF. The DNA sequence is as follows: TGCGCCAGCAGCCAAGGAGACAGGGATTCTACTGAAGCTTTCTTT.